There are a few counts of the clone carrying this T cell receptor beta chain. Its antigen is not known. These data come from a study of regulatory T cells in long-lasting Graves disease. Study summary: Graves' patients, newly diagnosed, had taken antithyroid drugs under 3 months. Overall study findings and caveats: With persistent disease, TRBV28, TRBJ1-2 and TRBJ2-5 were the favored segments. Persistent-disease Graves' patients showed less TCR diversity than new cases.

The CDR3 covers 13 residues. V shed 6 bases and J 8 bases; nucleotides not matched to a gene: 9. The germline gives CDR1 MGHRA, CDR2 YSYEKL. Time point denoted: newly diagnosed GD, antithyroid drugs for less than 3 months. Researchers made the TCR library from RNA that was extracted from PBMCs. Building of the TCR beta libraries involved iRepertoire HTBI primers and Arm-PCR of CDR3 regions. TCRdb ran MiXCR on the multiplex PCR reads and lists one entry per CDR3 protein. The sample records approximately 230,000 distinct CDR3 sequences, about 18% being singletons. The source material was peripheral blood mononuclear cells (PBMCs), sampled at new diagnosis, from a patient treated with antithyroid drugs. The receptor comes from a female donor with Graves disease. The chain couples TRBV4-1 to TRBJ1-1, with 7 bases fitting TRBD1. The CDR3 sequence: CASSHFRDSEAFF. The CDR3 DNA reads as TGCGCCAGCAGTCACTTCCGGGACAGCGAAGCTTTCTTT.